This entry concerns a single TCR beta chain. This clonotype was counted at least ten times. Its binding antigen is unknown. Base qualities are not provided; no much larger clone lies one nucleotide away. Systemically healthy Caucasian individuals from Russia, 39 in total and aged roughly 6 to 100 years, were included as donors. About 9.1 milliliters of peripheral blood were collected from each donor into EDTA-treated Vacutainer tubes. Ficoll-Paque density-gradient centrifugation was used to isolate PBMCs, with at least 6.5 million obtained per sample. Trizol reagent was used to extract total RNA from the PBMCs, yielding at least 6 micrograms per sample. For every donor, flow cytometry on a PBMC aliquot measured the percentage of naive CD45RAhigh/CD27high T cells. Measured from the cysteine to the phenylalanine, the CDR3 is 17 residues long. Only the CDR3 DNA stays, 51 bases, in frame from base 1. From V the trimming removes 2 bases and from J it removes 2 bases, while the gene matches leave 6 bases of the junction unaccounted for. The CDR1 and CDR2 encoded by the germline V gene are SGHTA and FQGTGA.

This sample is drawn from a study of blood T cells in healthy people across ages (dated by TCRdb to between 2014 and 2017). The study in broad terms: Template switching captured roughly one uniquely barcoded TCR beta cDNA molecule per two T cells in model experiments. Age-related changes in TCR beta repertoire diversity were measured in the study by deep sequencing normalized with unique cDNA molecular identifiers. The donors were split into four age groups: young (average approximately 16 years), middle-aged (roughly 42), aged (about 56) and long-lived (about 74). To avoid experimental bias, donors of different ages were randomly spread across the sequencing lanes. For two donors (one aged 18 to 29 and one aged 80 or older), the study analyzed two additional independent replicas of 1 million unique cDNA reads from the same blood draw.

Library preparation was by 5' RACE. This sample was sequenced with an Illumina HiSeq 2500. A second PCR of roughly 6 to 11 cycles was run with a J-beta primer mix and a sample-barcoded 5' primer. Each TCR beta cDNA molecule received a unique molecular identifier from a template-switch 5' adaptor carrying 12 random nucleotides. Each sample yielded at least 2.5 million CDR3-containing paired-end reads. First-strand cDNA was synthesized from all RNA with the Mint cDNA synthesis kit, primed by a TRBC-specific oligonucleotide. All cDNA was treated with uracil-DNA glycosylase and then went through a first 18-cycle PCR with the universal primers M1SS and BC2_uni_R. The study's processing was this. For normalization, 1 million high-quality reads were randomly selected from each sample, with every read carrying a distinct molecular identifier. Instead of being binned into consensus sequences, reads that shared molecular identifiers were thrown out. MiTCR, with a Q25 quality threshold and the strictest error-elimination algorithm, was used for CDR3 identification, clonotype clustering and error correction. A nonparametric unseen species model with Euler transformation was used to estimate a lower bound on total TCR beta diversity. TCRdb trimmed public reads at Q25 via fastp, called clones via MiXCR and kept in-frame beta chains. Each CDR3 protein appears once, grouped with its most common genes and DNA. The V and J calls come from TCRdb's annotation, not from the publication. This sample is represented by about 1.6 million distinct CDR3 sequences; 34% of them were singletons. The ten largest clones represent roughly 12% of the sample.

Paper-wide results and their limitations: Observed TCR beta diversity per million T cells fell roughly linearly with age, and a significant reduction was already apparent by age around 39. The long-lived group showed more naive CD4+ T cells, fewer expanded clones and increased TCR diversity than the aged group, suggesting age selection. Conclusive comparison of naive and antigen-experienced compartments was prevented by the profiling of bulk unsorted PBMCs. Estimates of total diversity based on one million sequenced T cells were considered lower bounds and underestimates. A strong correlation was found between observed TCR beta diversity and the percentage of naive T cells measured by flow cytometry. Because the CMV infection status of the donors was unknown, age-related changes in expanded clonotypes may potentially have been confounded.

The TCR comes from a woman aged 25 to 39 in good health. The sample taken for sequencing was blood. The chain is assembled from TRBV7-3 and TRBJ2-1; 10 nucleotides in the junction match TRBD2. This receptor carries the CDR3 CASSLYSSGSTYNEQFF. DNA sequence: TGTGCCAGCAGCTTATATTCTAGCGGGAGTACCTACAATGAGCAGTTCTTC.